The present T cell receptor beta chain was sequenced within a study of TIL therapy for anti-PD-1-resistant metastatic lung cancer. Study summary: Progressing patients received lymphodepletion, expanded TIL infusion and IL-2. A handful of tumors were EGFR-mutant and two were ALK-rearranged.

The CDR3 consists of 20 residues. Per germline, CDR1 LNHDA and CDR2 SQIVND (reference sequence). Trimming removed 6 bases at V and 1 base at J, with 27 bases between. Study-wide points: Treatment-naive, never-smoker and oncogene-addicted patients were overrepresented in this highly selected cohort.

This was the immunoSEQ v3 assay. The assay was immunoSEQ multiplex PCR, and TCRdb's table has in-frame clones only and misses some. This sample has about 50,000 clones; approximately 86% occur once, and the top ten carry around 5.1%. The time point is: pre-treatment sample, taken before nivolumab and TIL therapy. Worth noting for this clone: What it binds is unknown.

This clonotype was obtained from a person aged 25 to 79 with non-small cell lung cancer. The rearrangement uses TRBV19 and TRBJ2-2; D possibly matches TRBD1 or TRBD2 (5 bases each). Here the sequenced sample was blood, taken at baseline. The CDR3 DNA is TGTGCCAGTAGCAAATTAGTAATAAGGGACCCCCAGGTGAACACCGGGGAGCTGTTTTTT. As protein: CASSKLVIRDPQVNTGELFF.